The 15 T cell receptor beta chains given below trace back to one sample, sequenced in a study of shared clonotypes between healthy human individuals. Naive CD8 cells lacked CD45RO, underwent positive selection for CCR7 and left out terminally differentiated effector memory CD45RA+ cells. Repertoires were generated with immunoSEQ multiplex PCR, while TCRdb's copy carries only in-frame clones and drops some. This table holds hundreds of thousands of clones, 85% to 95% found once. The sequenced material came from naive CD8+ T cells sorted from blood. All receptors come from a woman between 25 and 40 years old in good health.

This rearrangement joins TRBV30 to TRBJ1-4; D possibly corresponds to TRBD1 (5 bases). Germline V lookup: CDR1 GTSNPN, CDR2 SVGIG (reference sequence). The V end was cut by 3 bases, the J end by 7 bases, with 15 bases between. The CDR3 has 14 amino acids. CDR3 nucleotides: TGTGCCTGGAGCCCCGGCCTGGGACGTGAAAAACTGTTTTTT. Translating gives CAWSPGLGREKLFF.

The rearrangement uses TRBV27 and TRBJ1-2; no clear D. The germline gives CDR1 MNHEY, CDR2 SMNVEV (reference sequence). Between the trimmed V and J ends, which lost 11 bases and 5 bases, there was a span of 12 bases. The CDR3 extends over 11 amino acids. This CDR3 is CAVLTIYGYTF. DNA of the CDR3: TGTGCCGTTCTAACTATTTATGGCTACACCTTC.

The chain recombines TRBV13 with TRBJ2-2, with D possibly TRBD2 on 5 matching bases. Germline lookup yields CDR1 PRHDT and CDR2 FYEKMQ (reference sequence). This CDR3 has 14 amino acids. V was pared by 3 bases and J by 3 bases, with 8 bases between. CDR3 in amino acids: CASSFERHTGELFF. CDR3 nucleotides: TGTGCCAGCAGCTTTGAGCGGCACACCGGGGAGCTGTTTTTT.

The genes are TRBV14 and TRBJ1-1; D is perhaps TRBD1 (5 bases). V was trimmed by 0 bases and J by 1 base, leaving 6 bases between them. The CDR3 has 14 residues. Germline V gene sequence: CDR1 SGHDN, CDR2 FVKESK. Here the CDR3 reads CASSQEGTNTEAFF. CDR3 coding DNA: TGTGCCAGCAGCCAAGAAGGGACGAACACTGAAGCTTTCTTT.

The DNA of the CDR3 is TGTGCCAGCAGCTTAGAGGACCCGCGGACCCTTAATGAAAAACTGTTTTTT. Translating it yields CASSLEDPRTLNEKLFF. The chain recombines TRBV7-8 with TRBJ1-4, with no clear D. V was pared by 1 base and J by 4 bases, with 16 bases between. The CDR3 consists of 17 residues. Germline V CDR1 and CDR2: SGHVS, FQNEAQ.

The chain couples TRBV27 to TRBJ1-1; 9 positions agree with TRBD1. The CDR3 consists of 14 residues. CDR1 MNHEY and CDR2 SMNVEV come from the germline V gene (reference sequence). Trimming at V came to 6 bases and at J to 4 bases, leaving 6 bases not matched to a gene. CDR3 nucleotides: TGTGCCAGCAGACCGGGACAGGGTGTCACTGAAGCTTTCTTT. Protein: CASRPGQGVTEAFF.

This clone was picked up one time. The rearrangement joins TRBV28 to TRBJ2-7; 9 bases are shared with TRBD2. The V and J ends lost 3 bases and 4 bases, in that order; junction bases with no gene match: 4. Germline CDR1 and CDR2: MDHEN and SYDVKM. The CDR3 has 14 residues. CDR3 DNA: TGTGCCAGCAGTTTTGCGGGAGGGCCGTACGAGCAGTACTTC. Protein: CASSFAGGPYEQYF. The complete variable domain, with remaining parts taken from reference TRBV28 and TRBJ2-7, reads DVKVTQSSRYLVKRTGEKVFLECVQDMDHENMFWYRQDPGLGLRLIYFSYDVKMKEKGDIPEGYSVSREKKERFSLILESASTNQTSMYLCASSFAGGPYEQYFGPGTRLTVT.

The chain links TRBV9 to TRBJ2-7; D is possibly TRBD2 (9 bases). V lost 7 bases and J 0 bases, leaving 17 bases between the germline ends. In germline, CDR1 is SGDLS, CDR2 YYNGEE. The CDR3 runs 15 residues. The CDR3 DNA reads TGTGCCAGCGGCGGGGGGGACAGGAGCTCCTACGAGCAGTACTTC. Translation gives CASGGGDRSSYEQYF.

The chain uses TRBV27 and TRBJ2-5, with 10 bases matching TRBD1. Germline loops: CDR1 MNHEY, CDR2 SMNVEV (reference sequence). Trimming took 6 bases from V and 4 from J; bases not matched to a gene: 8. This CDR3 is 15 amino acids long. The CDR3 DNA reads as TGTGCCAGCAGCCTGGGACAGGGGCGAGGAGAGACCCAGTACTTC. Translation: CASSLGQGRGETQYF.

Here the CDR3 reads CASSLYGSGQGINQPQHF. CDR3 DNA: TGTGCCAGCAGTTTATACGGTTCGGGACAGGGGATTAATCAGCCCCAGCATTTT. The chain uses TRBV28 and TRBJ1-5; TRBD1 matches at 10 bases. Trimming took 1 base from V and 4 from J; bases not matched to a gene: 10. Germline V gene data show CDR1 as MDHEN and CDR2 as SYDVKM. The CDR3 covers 18 residues.

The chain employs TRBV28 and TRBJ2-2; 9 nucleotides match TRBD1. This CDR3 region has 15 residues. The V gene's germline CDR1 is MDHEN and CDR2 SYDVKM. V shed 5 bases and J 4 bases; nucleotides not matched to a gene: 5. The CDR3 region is CASSTYRGLTGELFF. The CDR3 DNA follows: TGTGCCAGCAGTACCTACAGGGGGCTCACCGGGGAGCTGTTTTTT.

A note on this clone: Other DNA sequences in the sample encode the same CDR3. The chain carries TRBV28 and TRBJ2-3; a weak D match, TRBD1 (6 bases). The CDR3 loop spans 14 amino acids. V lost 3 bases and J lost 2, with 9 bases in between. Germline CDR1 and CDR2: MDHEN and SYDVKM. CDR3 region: CASSLGANTDTQYF. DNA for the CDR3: TGTGCCAGCAGTTTGGGGGCGAACACAGATACGCAGTATTTT. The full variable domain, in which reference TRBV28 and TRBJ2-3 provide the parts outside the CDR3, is DVKVTQSSRYLVKRTGEKVFLECVQDMDHENMFWYRQDPGLGLRLIYFSYDVKMKEKGDIPEGYSVSREKKERFSLILESASTNQTSMYLCASSLGANTDTQYFGPGTRLTVL.

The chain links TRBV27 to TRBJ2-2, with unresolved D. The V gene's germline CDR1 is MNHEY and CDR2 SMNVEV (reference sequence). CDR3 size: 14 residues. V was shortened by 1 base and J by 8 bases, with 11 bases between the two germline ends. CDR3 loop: CASSLYSGQGELFF. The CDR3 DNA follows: TGTGCCAGCAGTTTATACTCGGGCCAAGGGGAGCTGTTTTTT.

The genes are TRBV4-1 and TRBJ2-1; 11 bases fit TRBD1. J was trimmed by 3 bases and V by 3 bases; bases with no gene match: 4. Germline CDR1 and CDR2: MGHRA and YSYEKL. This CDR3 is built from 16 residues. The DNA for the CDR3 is TGCGCCAGCAGCCAGGGGGGACAGGGGGACTACAATGAGCAGTTCTTC. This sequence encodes CASSQGGQGDYNEQFF.

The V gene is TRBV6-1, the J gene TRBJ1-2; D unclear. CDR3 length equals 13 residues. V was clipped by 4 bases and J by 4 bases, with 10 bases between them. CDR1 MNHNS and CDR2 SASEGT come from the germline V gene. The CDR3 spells CASSAAPAYGYTF. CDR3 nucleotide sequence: TGTGCCAGCAGTGCGGCGCCCGCCTATGGCTACACCTTC.